This TCR beta chain was recovered during a study of regulatory T cells in long-lasting Graves disease. Study at large: Newly diagnosed Graves' patients had under 3 months of antithyroid drugs.

Germline V lookup: CDR1 MDHEN, CDR2 SYDVKM. The ends were cut back, 8 bases at V and 5 bases at J, with 13 bases in the middle. The CDR3 sequence is 13 residues long. Points from the study as a whole: Newly diagnosed Graves' patients exceeded persistent ones in TCR diversity. Having few samples may have compromised the accuracy.

Time point meaning: newly diagnosed GD, antithyroid drugs for less than 3 months. Researchers made the TCR library from RNA that was extracted from PBMCs. TCR beta libraries were built with iRepertoire HTBI primers and Arm-PCR of CDR3 regions. TCRdb redid the calling of the multiplex PCR reads with MiXCR, one entry per CDR3 protein. Of around 400,000 distinct CDR3 sequences in the sample, 15% to 19% were seen once. At least ten counts were recorded for this clonotype. Its antigen remains unidentified. The TCR was taken from a female donor with Graves disease. The source was peripheral blood mononuclear cells (PBMCs), collected at new diagnosis, from a patient treated with antithyroid drugs. The chain recombines TRBV28 with TRBJ2-1; either TRBD1 or TRBD2 may fit D (7 bases each). The DNA of the CDR3 is TGTGCCAGCTCCAGGGGGGGGCACAATGAGCAGTTCTTC. It is translated as CASSRGGHNEQFF.